In its sample, the clone carrying this T cell receptor (beta chain) was seen once. Its matching antigen is unknown. The entry originates in a study of blood T cells in healthy people across ages. Researchers report isolating at least 6.5 million PBMCs per sample. With a J-beta primer mix and a sample-barcoded 5' primer, a second PCR ran about 7 to 12 cycles. Each TCR beta cDNA got a 12-nucleotide random molecular identifier. From each sample, at least 3 million paired-end reads containing CDR3 were obtained. MiXCR, applied by TCRdb to the 5' RACE reads, yields one record per CDR3 protein. The sample lists 790,000 or so distinct CDR3 sequences; 56% were seen once. Points from the study as a whole: Nothing was known about donor CMV status, and this possibly confounded expanded clonotype changes.

Looked up from germline, CDR1 is MDHEN and CDR2 is SYDVKM. The CDR3 totals 16 residues. V gave up 6 bases and J gave up 4 bases, with 21 bases separating them. This sequence joins TRBV28 and TRBJ1-2; D may be TRBD1 (5 bases). Sequenced: blood. The sequence was obtained from a man aged 40-49 years in good health. The CDR3 nucleotides read TGTGCCAGCAGCTCACCCCCGCCGGGGGTAAGCTATGGCTACACCTTC. Amino acid sequence: CASSSPPPGVSYGYTF.